The 25 T cell receptor beta chains reported below all come from one sample, sequenced in a study of blood T cell repertoires in COVID-19. Produced via immunoSEQ multiplex PCR; TCRdb's table is partial and in-frame only. This table has some 290,000 clones, around 87% appearing once. Sequences were obtained from peripheral blood. Receptors were obtained from a woman in her thirties or forties with COVID-19, enrolled during active disease.

This chain links TRBV20-1 with TRBJ1-6; TRBD1 is a possible D gene (6 bases). The V gene's germline CDR1 is DFQATT and CDR2 SNEGSKA (reference sequence). The CDR3 sequence is 15 residues long. V shed 3 bases and J shed 7 bases, with 16 bases lying between them. DNA of the CDR3: TGCAGTGCTAGTGAGGGCAGGGGAATAAATTCACCCCTCCACTTT. Protein sequence: CSASEGRGINSPLHF.

The J gene is TRBJ1-1, the V gene TRBV2; D not certain. This CDR3 has 14 residues. V lost 7 bases and J 1 base, leaving 13 bases between the germline ends. Germline V lookup: CDR1 SNHLY, CDR2 FYNNEI. The CDR3 DNA sequence: TGTGCCAGCACGGTCGGGAGGCCGAACACTGAAGCTTTCTTT. It is translated as CASTVGRPNTEAFF.

Only a few counts were recorded for this clone. The gene calls are TRBV5-1 and TRBJ2-5, with 7 nucleotides matching TRBD2. Germline loops: CDR1 SGHRS, CDR2 YFSETQ. V dropped 0 bases and J dropped 2; count of bases not matched to a gene: 7. CDR3 length: 16 amino acids. The CDR3 coding sequence is TGCGCCAGCAGCTTGGCTGTCACTAGCGTTCAAGAGACCCAGTACTTC. Amino acid sequence: CASSLAVTSVQETQYF.

The chain employs TRBV6-5 and TRBJ2-1; D remains ambiguous. The germline V gene has CDR1 MNHEY and CDR2 SVGAGI. Trimming took off 0 bases at V and 6 bases at J, with 12 bases between the two ends. This CDR3 spans 15 amino acids. The CDR3 DNA follows: TGTGCCAGCAGTTACTCGCGGTCCACGTTCAATGAGCAGTTCTTC. Its protein product is CASSYSRSTFNEQFF.

The V gene is TRBV6-6, the J gene TRBJ2-1; 11 nucleotides match TRBD1. V lost 5 bases and J lost 7; bases outside the gene matches: 13. Germline V gives CDR1 MNHNY, CDR2 SVGAGI (reference sequence). The CDR3 extends over 17 amino acids. Here the CDR3 DNA reads TGTGCCAGCAGTCACGGGGTAGGGGACAGGGGGTCTAATGAGCAGTTCTTC. The encoded protein is CASSHGVGDRGSNEQFF.

The genes are TRBV19 and TRBJ1-3, with 8 bases lining up with TRBD1. J was trimmed by 8 bases and V by 5 bases; bases with no gene match: 14. Per germline, CDR1 LNHDA and CDR2 SQIVND (reference sequence). The length of the CDR3 is 16 residues. The CDR3 region is CASSSTPGQALYTIYF. The CDR3 DNA sequence: TGTGCCAGTAGTTCCACTCCGGGACAGGCACTATACACCATATATTTT. Looking up the rest from reference TRBV19 and TRBJ1-3 gives the full variable domain: DGGITQSPKYLFRKEGQNVTLSCEQNLNHDAMYWYRQDPGQGLRLIYYSQIVNDFQKGDIAEGYSVSREKKESFPLTVTSAQKNPTAFYLCASSSTPGQALYTIYFGEGSWLTVV.

This clone was detected a few times. The chain combines TRBV5-4 with TRBJ2-5, with 9 bases lining up with TRBD1. V dropped 1 base and J dropped 4; count of bases not matched to a gene: 2. The CDR3 sequence is 14 residues long. CDR1 is SGHNT, CDR2 YYREEE, per germline (reference sequence). The CDR3 sequence: CASSLTGGGETQYF. The CDR3 nucleotides are TGTGCCAGCAGCTTGACAGGGGGCGGAGAGACCCAGTACTTC.

The gene calls are TRBV27 and TRBJ1-2; 10 bases line up with TRBD1. The J segment lost 2 bases and the V segment lost 4 bases, leaving 7 bases of the junction unmatched. Germline values: CDR1 MNHEY, CDR2 SMNVEV (reference sequence). The CDR3 has 16 amino acids. The CDR3, as DNA: TGTGCCAGCAGTTCAAGGACAGGGGGGGGAAACTATGGCTACACCTTC. Residues: CASSSRTGGGNYGYTF.

This chain joins TRBV5-5 and TRBJ2-7; D gene unclear. V was cut by 2 bases and J by 2 bases, with 5 bases left in between. This CDR3 contains 12 residues. CDR1 and CDR2 from the germline V gene are SGHKS and YYEKEE (reference sequence). CDR3 protein: CASSLHPYEQYF. The CDR3 region has the DNA TGTGCCAGCAGCTTACACCCCTACGAGCAGTACTTC.

V and J are TRBV4-3 and TRBJ1-1; the D gene is possibly TRBD1 (6 bases). V was shortened by 4 bases and J by 1 base, with 13 bases between the two germline ends. The V gene's germline CDR1 is LGHNA and CDR2 YSLEER. There are 15 residues in the CDR3. In DNA, the CDR3 is TGCGCCAGCAGCCCAGCCGGGACACCGAACACTGAAGCTTTCTTT. Its protein is CASSPAGTPNTEAFF.

This chain joins TRBV19 and TRBJ2-5; 10 bases fit TRBD2. There are 15 residues in the CDR3. With V trimmed by 3 bases and J by 7 bases, 8 bases remained unmatched. Germline CDR1 LNHDA, CDR2 SQIVND (reference sequence). The CDR3 loop is CASSIRAGGLWTQYF. The CDR3 DNA is TGTGCCAGTAGTATCAGAGCGGGGGGGCTATGGACCCAGTACTTC.

The CDR3 bases are TGTGCCACCAGTGATTCCCGGACAGCGTACAATGAGCAGTTCTTC. Its protein product is CATSDSRTAYNEQFF. The chain employs TRBV24-1 and TRBJ2-1, with D perhaps TRBD1 (6 bases). Trimming took 2 bases from V and 4 from J, leaving 11 bases between them. CDR1 and CDR2 (germline): KGHDR, SFDVKD. The CDR3 length is 15 residues.

The chain links TRBV21-1 to TRBJ2-3; the table's D call of TRBD1 was not tested on the DNA. TRBV21-1 constitutes a pseudogene. CDR3 size: 16 residues. CDR3 region: CASSKGQGQGTDTQYF. The CDR3 bases are TGTGCCAGCAGCAAAGGGCAGGGGCAGGGGACAGATACGCAGTATTTT.

The chain links TRBV5-1 to TRBJ2-1; 8 positions agree with TRBD2. The germline V gene encodes CDR1 SGHRS and CDR2 YFSETQ. The CDR3 totals 17 residues. The ends lost 0 bases at V and 4 bases at J; junction bases unmatched: 9. CDR3 coding DNA: TGCGCCAGCAGCTTGGTACCGCGGGGGGCGAGTTACAATGAGCAGTTCTTC. It codes for CASSLVPRGASYNEQFF.

The chain is built from TRBV5-1 and TRBJ2-7; the D gene is possibly TRBD1 (7 bases). Germline CDR1 reads SGHRS; CDR2 reads YFSETQ. Between the trimmed V and J ends, which lost 2 bases and 7 bases, there was a span of 19 bases. The CDR3 is 15 residues long. The CDR3 coding sequence is TGCGCCAGCAGCTTCGCGGGACAGCGACGGGAGGAGCAGTACTTC. As protein: CASSFAGQRREEQYF.

The genes are TRBV9 and TRBJ1-2, with 7 nucleotides matching TRBD1. This CDR3 comprises 13 residues. Looked up from germline, CDR1 is SGDLS and CDR2 is YYNGEE. V dropped 4 bases and J dropped 5; count of bases not matched to a gene: 5. The CDR3 spells CASSSGDSYGYTF. DNA for the CDR3: TGTGCCAGCAGCTCCGGGGACAGTTATGGCTACACCTTC.

In this sample, this clone turned up a few times. The same CDR3 arises from other DNA sequences in this sample as well. This chain links TRBV5-1 with TRBJ1-1; the D is unclear. The V end lost 0 bases, the J end lost 0 bases, and 6 bases lay between the germline ends. The germline CDR1 and CDR2 sequences are SGHRS and YFSETQ. This CDR3 is built from 14 residues. The CDR3 DNA follows: TGCGCCAGCAGCTTGGGACAAATGAACACTGAAGCTTTCTTT. Translated: CASSLGQMNTEAFF.

DNA for the CDR3: TGCAGCGCTTCGTTACCGGGACAGGCGGAAAAACTGTTTTTT. Encoded protein: CSASLPGQAEKLFF. The chain is built from TRBV29-1 and TRBJ1-4; 8 nucleotides align to TRBD1. The V gene end was trimmed by 7 bases and the J gene end by 8 bases; junction bases not matched to a gene: 12. The length of the CDR3 is 14 residues. CDR1 SQVTM and CDR2 ANQGSEA come from the germline V gene.

This clone was seen only a few times. This chain links TRBV19 with TRBJ1-6; 8 bases map to TRBD1. After removal of 1 base from V and 1 base from J, the junction contained 9 bases not matched to a gene. Germline CDR1 LNHDA, CDR2 SQIVND (reference sequence). The CDR3 runs to 19 residues. CDR3 sequence (DNA): TGTGCCAGTAGTATAGTGGCAGGGGGCACGAGTTCCTATAATTCACCCCTCCACTTT. This translates into CASSIVAGGTSSYNSPLHF.

The genes are TRBV28 and TRBJ2-1; D is unclear. Germline V lookup: CDR1 MDHEN, CDR2 SYDVKM. Trimming pared 6 bases from V and 5 bases from J, leaving 11 bases between. The CDR3 length is 13 residues. CDR3 in amino acids: CASRLFSHNEQFF. CDR3 nucleotide sequence: TGTGCCAGCAGACTTTTTTCCCACAATGAGCAGTTCTTC. Based on the CDR3 plus reference TRBV28 and TRBJ2-1, the full variable domain is DVKVTQSSRYLVKRTGEKVFLECVQDMDHENMFWYRQDPGLGLRLIYFSYDVKMKEKGDIPEGYSVSREKKERFSLILESASTNQTSMYLCASRLFSHNEQFFGPGTRLTVL.

This rearrangement joins TRBV7-3 to TRBJ2-1; TRBD2 is a possible D gene (7 bases). This CDR3 has 19 residues. Germline CDR1 is SGHTA and CDR2 is FQGTGA. Trimming pared 5 bases from V and 4 bases from J, leaving 27 bases between. The DNA of the CDR3 is TGTGCCAGCAGCCCCAATTCCGCCGGGTACGGGGGGCTGTACAATGAGCAGTTCTTC. Its translation: CASSPNSAGYGGLYNEQFF.

The chain has TRBV5-1 and TRBJ1-1; TRBD1 matches at 7 bases. The trim removed 4 bases at V and 6 bases at J, leaving 12 bases unmatched. The CDR3 contains 15 residues. Germline-derived CDR1 and CDR2 are SGHRS and YFSETQ. CDR3 sequence: CASSTRTGAWAEAFF. The CDR3 DNA reads TGCGCCAGCAGCACCAGAACAGGGGCCTGGGCTGAAGCTTTCTTT.

This chain connects TRBV19 to TRBJ1-6; D ambiguous. Germline V gene data show CDR1 as LNHDA and CDR2 as SQIVND (reference sequence). The ends were cut back, 6 bases at V and 7 bases at J, with 13 bases in the middle. The CDR3 spans 14 residues. The CDR3 DNA reads as TGTGCCAGTAGAACCCTGGCCAACAATTCACCCCTCCACTTT. This sequence encodes CASRTLANNSPLHF.

This chain connects TRBV7-9 to TRBJ1-4, with D possibly matching TRBD1 (6 bases). The germline V and J ends were trimmed by 4 bases and 6 bases, with 15 bases remaining between them. There are 15 residues in the CDR3. Germline V gene lookup returns CDR1 SEHNR and CDR2 FQNEAQ (reference sequence). DNA of the CDR3: TGTGCCAGCAGCTCTACACAGGGCATGGATGAAAAACTGTTTTTT. Encoded protein: CASSSTQGMDEKLFF.

The chain links TRBV11-3 to TRBJ1-3; TRBD1 agrees at 7 bases. V lost 4 bases and J lost 8; bases outside the gene matches: 8. The CDR3 totals 14 residues. Germline-derived CDR1 and CDR2 are SGHNT and YENEEA. CDR3 nucleotide sequence: TGTGCCAGCAGCTCACAGGGGTTCGAGGACACCATATATTTT. Protein: CASSSQGFEDTIYF.